The entry below gives a single T cell receptor beta chain sequence along with its context. What it binds is unknown. These data are taken from a study of T cell responses to AZD1222 COVID-19 vaccine. Points from the study as a whole: Sampling that yielded the repertoires occurred only after the peak T cell response. Reports indicate that nearly half of spike-specific TCRs are directed at unmutated variant regions.

CDR1 and CDR2 from the germline V gene are MDHEN and SYDVKM. V gave up 6 bases and J gave up 0 bases, with 11 bases separating them. The CDR3 sequence is 14 residues long. TCRdb's copy holds only in-frame clones and misses some; the assay was immunoSEQ multiplex PCR. The sample includes around 84,000 clones, approximately 90% of them seen just once. The receptor's source is an adult in good health. The chain employs TRBV28 and TRBJ1-2; D is undetermined. Specimen: peripheral blood, collected on day 0 of AZD1222 vaccination. CDR3 sequence (DNA): TGTGCCAGCAGGGAAATGACACCTAACTATGGCTACACCTTC. As protein: CASREMTPNYGYTF.